The 5 T cell receptor beta chains reported below all come from one sample, sequenced in a study of T cell responses to AZD1222 COVID-19 vaccine (dated by TCRdb to the early 2020s). Receptor amplification or capture employed the immunoSEQ multiplex PCR assay. The table comes from immuneACCESS by way of TCRdb, which keeps in-frame sequences with V and J called. Part of the clones is missing from these tables; in studies checked, under half for an unresolved V gene and the rest for unknown reasons. The sample table lists over 130,000 clones, almost 95% of them with a count of one. The leading ten clones occupy 9.3% of the sample. The time point tag for this specimen amounts to: about 28 days (+/-7) after the second vaccine dose. The source material was peripheral blood, sampled 28 days after the second AZD1222 dose. The receptor source for this set is an adult who received the AZD1222 COVID-19 vaccine.

The chain carries TRBV19 and TRBJ1-3, with a possible D match to TRBD1 (5 bases). Germline CDR1 LNHDA, CDR2 SQIVND (reference sequence). This CDR3 is built from 16 residues. Deletions cut 3 bases from V and 0 bases from J, with 12 bases between. Written as DNA, the CDR3 is TGTGCCAGTAGTATCGTAACAGGAGTCTCTGGAAACACCATATATTTT. Translating gives CASSIVTGVSGNTIYF.

The rearrangement uses TRBV30 and TRBJ2-1, with D unresolved. The CDR3 totals 15 residues. The V end lost 0 bases, the J end lost 7 bases, and 16 bases lay between the germline ends. Germline V gene sequence: CDR1 GTSNPN, CDR2 SVGIG (reference sequence). Written as DNA, the CDR3 is TGTGCCTGGAGTGTTAAGGCGATAGCAGTTAATGAGCAGTTCTTC. This translates into CAWSVKAIAVNEQFF.

This chain uses TRBV4-1 with TRBJ1-2, with 7 bases aligning to TRBD1. The germline CDR1 and CDR2 sequences are MGHRA and YSYEKL. CDR3 length: 15 amino acids. The junction had 6 bases not matched to a gene; V was cut back by 0 bases and J by 5 bases. The CDR3 sequence: CASSQEGTVMYGYTF. CDR3 DNA: TGCGCCAGCAGCCAAGAAGGGACAGTGATGTATGGCTACACCTTC.

The V gene is TRBV7-9, the J gene TRBJ1-1; D unresolved. Germline V gives CDR1 SEHNR, CDR2 FQNEAQ (reference sequence). The CDR3 spans 16 residues. The V end lost 3 bases, the J end lost 1 base, and 15 bases lay between the germline ends. Here the CDR3 DNA reads TGTGCCAGCAGCTTTGGCAGAACCGTTGGGAACACTGAAGCTTTCTTT. Protein: CASSFGRTVGNTEAFF.

The chain links TRBV10-3 to TRBJ2-5; no firm D call. Germline V gene lookup returns CDR1 ENHRY and CDR2 SYGVKD. Deletions cut 4 bases from V and 4 bases from J, with 4 bases between. CDR3 size: 11 residues. CDR3 in amino acids: CAISVGETQYF. CDR3 sequence (DNA): TGTGCCATCAGTGTAGGAGAGACCCAGTACTTC.